The 25 T cell receptor beta chains in this list originate from one sample, sequenced in a study of prognosis after radiotherapy for stage I lung cancer. Multiplex PCR in two rounds served to amplify TCR beta CDR3 from genomic DNA. Used in first-round PCR were primers specific to each TRBV and TRBJ gene. TCRdb processed the multiplex PCR reads anew with MiXCR; each CDR3 protein has one entry. The table records over 50,000 distinct CDR3 sequences, about 32% of them present only once. The sequencing here drew on PBMCs, taken before or after stereotactic body radiation therapy (not recorded which). The receptors derive from a donor at least 50 years old with non-small cell lung cancer.

This clonotype was picked up many times. This chain links TRBV12-3 or TRBV12-4 with TRBJ2-1; tentative D call: TRBD2 (5 bases). CDR3 size: 16 residues. Deletions cut 6 bases from V and 0 bases from J, with 15 bases between. The CDR3 here is CASSPLLGLSYNEQFF. The CDR3 DNA reads TGTGCCAGCAGCCCTCTATTAGGACTCTCCTACAATGAGCAGTTCTTC.

Concerning this clonotype itself: A far larger clone lies a single base away; this is likely a read error. The rearrangement joins TRBV5-5 to TRBJ2-1; the match to TRBD2 covers 7 bases. Trimming took 2 bases from V and 9 from J; bases not matched to a gene: 14. Germline V CDR1 and CDR2: SGHKS, YYEKEE (reference sequence). This CDR3 spans 16 amino acids. CDR3 region: CASSLGDSGPTGEQFF. DNA for the CDR3: TGTGCCAGCAGCTTAGGGGATAGCGGGCCCACGGGTGAGCAGTTCTTC.

This clonotype was recorded many times. The chain joins TRBV6-5 to TRBJ2-2; unclear D gene. Germline V gene sequence: CDR1 MNHEY, CDR2 SVGAGI. This CDR3 spans 14 amino acids. V lost 3 bases, J lost 5 bases, and 10 bases lay in between. The CDR3 here is CASSYDGVTGELFF. CDR3 DNA: TGTGCCAGCAGTTATGATGGGGTGACCGGGGAGCTGTTTTTT.

About this clonotype: A far larger clone is only one base removed, so a read error is likely. CDR3 region: CARSRPSGSGTDTQYF. The DNA of the CDR3 is TGTGCCAGAAGCCGTCCCAGCGGGAGTGGCACAGATACGCAGTATTTT. This chain joins TRBV7-8 and TRBJ2-3; 8 nucleotides align to TRBD2. The length of the CDR3 is 16 residues. In germline, CDR1 is SGHVS, CDR2 FQNEAQ. Trimming removed 9 bases from V and 1 base from J; junction bases left unmatched: 12.

Worth noting for this clonotype: A far larger clone is just one base off, so this is likely a read error. The J gene is TRBJ2-2, the V gene TRBV6-8; D is unresolved. Germline CDR1 and CDR2: MNHGY and SAAAGT. This CDR3 has 14 residues. Here the CDR3 reads CASSYGTNTWELFF. For the CDR3, the DNA is TGTGCCAGCAGTTACGGAACGAACACCTGGGAGCTGTTTTTT.

This clonotype was seen many times. The rearrangement links TRBV29-1 to TRBJ2-3; D unclear. The length of the CDR3 is 14 residues. V gave up 5 bases and J gave up 1 base, with 13 bases separating them. The germline V gene has CDR1 SQVTM and CDR2 ANQGSEA. CDR3 sequence (DNA): TGCAGCGTTACCCTTGGGGATGGCACAGATACGCAGTATTTT. It encodes CSVTLGDGTDTQYF.

In regard to this clonotype: A much larger clone differs by one base, so this may be a read error. This sequence joins TRBV20-1 and TRBJ2-7; D is possibly TRBD1 (6 bases). The CDR3 runs to 11 residues. Deletions cut 4 bases from V and 6 bases from J, with 10 bases between. Germline V gene lookup returns CDR1 DFQATT and CDR2 SNEGSKA (reference sequence). The chain's CDR3 is CSAITGSEQYF. The CDR3, as DNA: TGCAGTGCTATCACAGGGTCCGAGCAGTACTTC.

This clonotype was counted once. At one of its ends the junction is not consistent with the germline gene, which may arise from a read error. This rearrangement joins TRBV2 to TRBJ2-1; 11 nucleotides line up with TRBD2. The germline V gene encodes CDR1 SNHLY and CDR2 FYNNEI. The CDR3 length is 15 residues. The DNA of the CDR3 is TGTGCCAGCAGTTCACTAGCGGGAGAGGGTGATGAGCATTTCTTC. Encoded protein: CASSSLAGEGDEHFF.

This clonotype was detected ten times or more. The J gene is TRBJ2-5, the V gene TRBV24-1; perhaps TRBD1 as D (6 bases). The CDR3 totals 12 residues. The germline CDR1 and CDR2 sequences are KGHDR and SFDVKD. V was cut by 11 bases and J by 5 bases, with 14 bases left in between. The DNA of the CDR3 is TGTGCCAGGGGGCCGGTTTGTGAGACCCAGTACTTC. Its protein is CARGPVCETQYF.

The gene calls are TRBV12-3 or TRBV12-4 and TRBJ2-1; D is uncertain. The CDR3 extends over 12 amino acids. The ends were cut back, 6 bases at V and 4 bases at J, with 7 bases in the middle. The DNA for the CDR3 is TGTGCCAGCAGCCCTAATTACAATGAGCAGTTCTTC. It codes for CASSPNYNEQFF.

Remarks on this clonotype: A much larger clone lies a single base off, so this may be a read error. The chain uses TRBV6-1 and TRBJ2-5, with D maybe TRBD2 (5 bases). Germline CDR1 and CDR2: MNHNS and SASEGT. V was cut by 0 bases and J by 4 bases, with 18 bases left in between. The length of the CDR3 is 17 residues. The CDR3, as DNA: TGTGCCAGCAGTGAAGCACCGAGAGTAGAGGGCTTAGAGACCCAGTACTTC. It specifies CASSEAPRVEGLETQYF.

Turning to this clonotype: This may stem from a read error, because a much larger clone lies one nucleotide away. The CDR3 loop is CASSAGPLQETQYF. The CDR3 bases are TGTGCCAGCTCCGCCGGCCCACTACAAGAGACCCAGTACTTC. The V and J genes are TRBV27 and TRBJ2-5; D not resolved. The CDR3 spans 14 residues. Germline values: CDR1 MNHEY, CDR2 SMNVEV (reference sequence). Trimming removed 8 bases at V and 2 bases at J, with 15 bases between.

This clonotype was detected ten times or more. The genes are TRBV11-2 and TRBJ2-3; a possible D gene is TRBD2 (6 bases). This CDR3 is built from 13 residues. Germline assignment: CDR1 SGHAT and CDR2 FQNNGV. The V end was cut by 3 bases, the J end by 7 bases, with 11 bases between. CDR3 in amino acids: CASSLSGGNTQYF. DNA for the CDR3: TGTGCCAGCAGCTTGAGTGGCGGGAATACGCAGTATTTT.

This clonotype was seen repeatedly, ten times or more. The chain couples TRBV7-2 to TRBJ1-1; tentative D call: TRBD1 (5 bases). This CDR3 is built from 15 residues. Germline CDR1 reads SGHTA; CDR2 reads FQGNSA. V was clipped by 5 bases and J by 5 bases, with 18 bases between them. CDR3 amino acids: CASSLRTGTGTEAFF. The CDR3 nucleotides read TGTGCCAGCAGCCTCCGGACCGGGACGGGGACTGAAGCTTTCTTT.

V and J are TRBV3-1 and TRBJ1-1; TRBD1 matches at 9 bases. In germline, CDR1 is LGHDT, CDR2 YNNKEL (reference sequence). The length of the CDR3 is 14 residues. J lost 2 bases, V lost 3 bases, and 1 base had no gene match. In DNA, the CDR3 is TGTGCCAGCAGCCAGGGACAGGGCAACACTGAAGCTTTCTTT. Protein sequence: CASSQGQGNTEAFF.

To note about this clonotype: The junction differs from germline at one of its ends, possibly a read error. The DNA of the CDR3 is TGTGCCCGCAGCCGAAGCGTAGGGACAGGCGGAACCTACGAGCAGTACTTC. Translating it yields CARSRSVGTGGTYEQYF. The rearrangement links TRBV4-2 to TRBJ2-7, with 8 bases fitting TRBD1. Germline V gene data show CDR1 as LGHNA and CDR2 as YNFKEQ. The CDR3 totals 17 residues.

This clonotype is a singleton in its sample. A far bigger clonotype differs at one base, so this is likely a read error. The chain links TRBV7-9 to TRBJ2-7; 8 nucleotides match TRBD2. Trimming removed 6 bases from V and 12 bases from J; junction bases left unmatched: 16. Germline V gene lookup returns CDR1 SEHNR and CDR2 FQNEAQ (reference sequence). The CDR3 has 14 amino acids. The CDR3 region is CASSPGLSGGLSYF. For the CDR3, the DNA is TGTGCCAGCAGTCCCGGACTATCGGGAGGGTTATCGTACTTC. Full variable domain (outside the CDR3, taken from reference TRBV7-9 and TRBJ2-7): DTGVSQNPRHKITKRGQNVTFRCDPISEHNRLYWYRQTLGQGPEFLTYFQNEAQLEKSRLLSDRFSAERPKGSFSTLEIQRTEQGDSAMYLCASSPGLSGGLSYFGPGTRLTVT.

This clonotype was recorded a few times. It may be a read error: a sequence one base away is much more abundant. This chain connects TRBV28 to TRBJ2-2; D uncertain. Germline V lookup: CDR1 MDHEN, CDR2 SYDVKM. The CDR3 is 13 amino acids. The ends were cut back, 10 bases at V and 3 bases at J, with 12 bases in the middle. The CDR3 loop is CATIGWDTGELFF. Here the CDR3 DNA reads TGTGCCACGATAGGATGGGACACCGGGGAGCTGTTTTTT.

Many counts were recorded for this clonotype. V is TRBV3-2 and J is TRBJ2-5; no DNA check was done on the table's D call, TRBD2. TRBV3-2 is flagged as a pseudogene. This CDR3 has 15 amino acids. The CDR3 nucleotides read TGTGCCAGCAGCCCCGGGTGGGCTAGCCAAGAGACCCAGTACTTC. Residues: CASSPGWASQETQYF.

This clonotype came up many times. The chain uses TRBV9 and TRBJ2-2; D is uncertain. From germline, CDR1 is SGDLS and CDR2 YYNGEE. Between the trimmed V and J ends, which lost 5 bases and 5 bases, there was a span of 10 bases. This CDR3 contains 13 residues. CDR3 amino acids: CASSVSETGELFF. The CDR3 DNA sequence: TGTGCCAGCAGTGTAAGCGAAACCGGGGAGCTGTTTTTT.

The chain combines TRBV5-4 with TRBJ2-7, with 7 bases aligning to TRBD1. Per germline, CDR1 SGHNT and CDR2 YYREEE (reference sequence). The V and J ends lost 0 bases and 0 bases, in that order; junction bases with no gene match: 6. The CDR3 covers 16 residues. The CDR3 sequence is CASSLGGTVSSYEQYF. The DNA of the CDR3 is TGTGCCAGCAGCTTGGGGGGGACAGTATCCTCCTACGAGCAGTACTTC.

This clonotype was seen ten or more times. The rearrangement uses TRBV24-1 and TRBJ2-3; the match to TRBD2 covers 7 bases. The CDR3 consists of 15 residues. Germline CDR1 reads KGHDR; CDR2 reads SFDVKD. V shed 5 bases, J shed 5 bases, and the junction held 9 bases outside the gene matches. CDR3 DNA: TGTGCCACCAGTGGGACACACTCGGGAGGAGATACGCAGTATTTT. It codes for CATSGTHSGGDTQYF.

In this sample, this clonotype turned up many times. The chain combines TRBV4-3 with TRBJ1-4; TRBD1 agrees at 7 bases. Per the germline V gene, CDR1 is LGHNA and CDR2 is YSLEER. V shed 1 base and J 8 bases; nucleotides not matched to a gene: 7. The CDR3 loop spans 15 amino acids. Written as DNA, the CDR3 is TGCGCCAGCAGCCAAGCAGGGGGTCAAAGAGAAAAACTGTTTTTT. This translates into CASSQAGGQREKLFF.

This clonotype was recorded at least ten times. This sequence joins TRBV28 and TRBJ1-1, with D maybe TRBD1 (6 bases). V lost 10 bases and J lost 1, with 16 bases in between. The CDR3 contains 14 residues. The germline gives CDR1 MDHEN, CDR2 SYDVKM. The CDR3 DNA reads as TGTGCCACCCTAACGGGGGGCAGGAACACTGAAGCTTTCTTT. It encodes CATLTGGRNTEAFF.

This clonotype appeared many times. The chain recombines TRBV7-9 with TRBJ2-5; 7 bases agree with TRBD1. With V trimmed by 4 bases and J by 4 bases, 3 bases remained unmatched. Germline lookup yields CDR1 SEHNR and CDR2 FQNEAQ (reference sequence). The length of the CDR3 is 13 residues. The DNA for the CDR3 is TGTGCCAGCAGCTCCGACAGGGTAGAGACCCAGTACTTC. It translates to CASSSDRVETQYF.